The 21 T cell receptor beta chains below all came from one sample that was sequenced in a study of graft-versus-host responses after intestinal transplantation (dated by TCRdb to the early 2020s). This specimen's time point label, interpreted: cells obtained before transplantation from donor or recipient. Their antigen targets remain unknown. Libraries were constructed by the immunoSEQ multiplex PCR assay. TCRdb carries this immuneACCESS record with in-frame sequences only. Its versions omit some clonotypes, under half of them owing to an unresolved V gene in the studies checked, with the rest unexplained. Present in this sample are about 130,000 clones, around 94% of which were seen just once. The biggest ten clones account for over 0.15% of the sample. This sample comprised unstimulated CD4+ T cells sorted from spleen or lymph node cells, obtained before intestinal transplant. The receptor source for this set is a human donor who received an intestinal transplant.

V and J are TRBV2 and TRBJ2-2; no reliable D call. Germline CDR1 SNHLY, CDR2 FYNNEI. This CDR3 region has 14 residues. Trimming cost V 2 bases and J 8 bases, with 12 bases left between them. The CDR3 region has the DNA TGTGCCAGCAGTGAATATTCCCCCGGGGGGGAGCTGTTTTTT. Translation gives CASSEYSPGGELFF.

The V and J genes are TRBV7-9 and TRBJ1-1; no firm D call. The CDR3 has 14 amino acids. From germline, CDR1 is SEHNR and CDR2 FQNEAQ (reference sequence). V shed 0 bases and J shed 1 base, with 6 bases lying between them. The CDR3 region has the DNA TGTGCCAGCAGCTTAGCGACCGCGAACACTGAAGCTTTCTTT. Its protein product is CASSLATANTEAFF.

V is TRBV7-8 and J is TRBJ1-4; no clear D. The CDR3 runs to 16 residues. The germline V gene encodes CDR1 SGHVS and CDR2 FQNEAQ. Trimming stripped 7 bases from V and 0 bases from J, with 15 bases between. The CDR3 protein is CASTGERIATNEKLFF. The CDR3 DNA sequence: TGTGCCAGCACTGGAGAGAGGATTGCAACTAATGAAAAACTGTTTTTT.

The chain combines TRBV7-8 with TRBJ2-7, with D tentatively TRBD2 (6 bases). Germline loops: CDR1 SGHVS, CDR2 FQNEAQ. This CDR3 has 15 residues. V was pared by 3 bases and J by 0 bases, with 12 bases between. CDR3 in amino acids: CASSLEAGNSYEQYF. The CDR3 nucleotides read TGTGCCAGCAGCTTGGAGGCGGGGAACTCCTACGAGCAGTACTTC.

The DNA of the CDR3 is TGTGCCAGCTCACCTATCTCGGGACTAGCGGGTACCGGGGCCAACGTCCTGACTTTC. Translated: CASSPISGLAGTGANVLTF. The rearrangement uses TRBV18 and TRBJ2-6, with 12 positions matching TRBD2. This CDR3 has 19 amino acids. Germline V gene sequence: CDR1 KGHSH, CDR2 LQKENI. Trimming took 3 bases from V and 4 from J; bases not matched to a gene: 10.

V usage is TRBV6-5 and J usage is TRBJ2-3; possibly TRBD1 for D (6 bases). Germline V CDR1 and CDR2: MNHEY, SVGAGI. The CDR3 runs to 15 residues. Between the trimmed V and J ends, which lost 0 bases and 4 bases, there was a span of 11 bases. The DNA of the CDR3 is TGTGCCAGCAGTTACTCGGGGGCCCGGGCAGATACGCAGTATTTT. Encoded protein: CASSYSGARADTQYF.

The J gene is TRBJ1-1, the V gene TRBV18; no clear D. V was clipped by 6 bases and J by 0 bases, with 17 bases between them. The germline CDR1 and CDR2 sequences are KGHSH and LQKENI. CDR3 length: 16 residues. The CDR3 coding sequence is TGTGCCAGCTCGTCATTATCGGGAGTCATGAACACTGAAGCTTTCTTT. This sequence encodes CASSSLSGVMNTEAFF.

The chain uses TRBV5-1 and TRBJ1-1; maybe TRBD1 (6 bases). Looked up from germline, CDR1 is SGHRS and CDR2 is YFSETQ. The CDR3 consists of 15 residues. Trimming pared 0 bases from V and 5 bases from J, leaving 14 bases between. This CDR3 is CASSLEGGKTTEAFF. The CDR3 nucleotides read TGCGCCAGCAGCTTGGAGGGGGGGAAAACAACTGAAGCTTTCTTT.

In this sample, this clone turned up a few times. The chain joins TRBV7-9 to TRBJ2-7; D not resolved. CDR1 and CDR2 (germline): SEHNR, FQNEAQ (reference sequence). Trimming took 4 bases from V and 5 from J, leaving 9 bases between them. There are 12 residues in the CDR3. The CDR3 bases are TGTGCCAGCAGCTCCGACGTCGACGAGCAGTACTTC. It is translated as CASSSDVDEQYF.

This rearrangement joins TRBV5-1 to TRBJ2-5; 11 nucleotides agree with TRBD2. This CDR3 region has 16 residues. J lost 2 bases, V lost 4 bases, and 7 bases had no gene match. Germline V lookup: CDR1 SGHRS, CDR2 YFSETQ. CDR3 nucleotide sequence: TGCGCCAGCAGCGGGGCTAGCGGGGGGCCACAAGAGACCCAGTACTTC. Translation gives CASSGASGGPQETQYF.

The chain carries TRBV7-2 and TRBJ2-3; 7 nucleotides match TRBD2. This CDR3 has 13 residues. V lost 7 bases and J lost 6; bases outside the gene matches: 7. Germline CDR1 and CDR2: SGHTA and FQGNSA. CDR3 sequence reads: CASIPGGTDTQYF. In DNA form, the CDR3 reads TGTGCCAGCATCCCGGGGGGAACGGATACGCAGTATTTT. Variable domain in full (rest from reference TRBV7-2 and TRBJ2-3): GAGVSQSPSNKVTEKGKDVELRCDPISGHTALYWYRQSLGQGLEFLIYFQGNSAPDKSGLPSDRFSAERTGGSVSTLTIQRTQQEDSAVYLCASIPGGTDTQYFGPGTRLTVL.

This clone was seen a few times. The V call is TRBV5-6, the J call TRBJ1-3, with D possibly being TRBD1 (5 bases). Germline-derived CDR1 and CDR2 are SGHDT and YYEEEE. Trimming removed 2 bases at V and 0 bases at J, with 12 bases between. The CDR3 has 16 amino acids. This CDR3 is CASSFGDGYSGNTIYF. For the CDR3, the DNA is TGTGCCAGCAGCTTCGGGGACGGATACTCTGGAAACACCATATATTTT.

The genes are TRBV18 and TRBJ1-1; perhaps TRBD1 as D (5 bases). The CDR3 sequence is 13 residues long. The ends were cut back, 2 bases at V and 6 bases at J, with 10 bases in the middle. Per germline, CDR1 KGHSH and CDR2 LQKENI. CDR3 region: CASSPVPRAEAFF. The CDR3 DNA follows: TGTGCCAGCTCACCAGTTCCCAGGGCTGAAGCTTTCTTT.

J is TRBJ2-7 and V is TRBV7-9; the D is unclear. The CDR3 is 14 residues long. V lost 0 bases and J 7 bases, leaving 13 bases between the germline ends. Germline values: CDR1 SEHNR, CDR2 FQNEAQ (reference sequence). For the CDR3, the DNA is TGTGCCAGCAGCTTAGCGTCCAGCTTGGGTGAGCAGTACTTC. This sequence encodes CASSLASSLGEQYF. Based on the CDR3 plus reference TRBV7-9 and TRBJ2-7, the full variable domain is DTGVSQNPRHKITKRGQNVTFRCDPISEHNRLYWYRQTLGQGPEFLTYFQNEAQLEKSRLLSDRFSAERPKGSFSTLEIQRTEQGDSAMYLCASSLASSLGEQYFGPGTRLTVT.

With regard to this clone: This sample also contains other DNA sequences that code for the same CDR3. The chain joins TRBV12-5 to TRBJ2-1; D gene unclear. Trimming removed 5 bases at V and 12 bases at J, with 5 bases between. Germline V CDR1 and CDR2: LGHNT, FRNRAP. CDR3 size: 9 residues. DNA of the CDR3: TGTGCTAGTGGTGGCGGGCAGTTCTTC. This encodes CASGGGQFF.

V gene TRBV14 combines with J gene TRBJ2-1; D may be TRBD1 or TRBD2 (5 bases each). Trimming left V 0 bases short and J 8 bases short, with 20 bases between. The CDR3 is made up of 17 amino acids. From germline, CDR1 is SGHDN and CDR2 FVKESK. CDR3 protein: CASSQERLGGVRYEQFF. The CDR3 nucleotides read TGTGCCAGCAGCCAAGAGCGTCTTGGGGGAGTGAGGTATGAGCAGTTCTTC.

This chain links TRBV5-1 with TRBJ1-1, with unresolved D. V lost 6 bases and J 1 base, leaving 13 bases between the germline ends. CDR3 length: 14 amino acids. CDR1 SGHRS and CDR2 YFSETQ come from the germline V gene. CDR3 residues: CASKTVTKNTEAFF. CDR3 sequence (DNA): TGCGCCAGCAAAACAGTCACCAAGAACACTGAAGCTTTCTTT.

With respect to this clone: At one of its ends the junction is not consistent with the germline gene, which may arise from a read error. The J gene is TRBJ2-7, the V gene TRBV6-1; the D gene is possibly TRBD1 (5 bases). Per the germline V gene, CDR1 is MNHNS and CDR2 is SASEGT. There are 14 residues in the CDR3. The CDR3 coding sequence is TGTGCCAGCAGGGAAGACAGCAGCTCCTACGAGCAGTACTTC. It encodes CASREDSSSYEQYF.

The chain has TRBV6-5 and TRBJ2-1, with 10 bases lining up with TRBD2. V lost 6 bases to trimming and J lost 10 bases; unmatched junction nucleotides: 3. This CDR3 contains 12 residues. Germline lookup yields CDR1 MNHEY and CDR2 SVGAGI. The CDR3 sequence: CASRPSGGEQFF. The CDR3 region has the DNA TGTGCCAGCAGACCTAGCGGGGGAGAGCAGTTCTTC.

This clone was counted a single time. The genes are TRBV6-5 and TRBJ2-7; D uncertain. V lost 6 bases and J lost 0, with 6 bases in between. Per the germline V gene, CDR1 is MNHEY and CDR2 is SVGAGI. CDR3 length equals 12 residues. This chain's CDR3 is CASRPSSYEQYF. The CDR3 coding sequence is TGTGCCAGCAGACCCAGCTCCTACGAGCAGTACTTC.

The V gene is TRBV9, the J gene TRBJ2-5; D call uncertain. CDR1 and CDR2 (germline): SGDLS, YYNGEE. V was clipped by 0 bases and J by 3 bases, with 12 bases between them. CDR3 length: 15 amino acids. The CDR3 loop is CASSVGVATKETQYF. CDR3 DNA sequence: TGTGCCAGCAGCGTAGGAGTAGCCACCAAAGAGACCCAGTACTTC.